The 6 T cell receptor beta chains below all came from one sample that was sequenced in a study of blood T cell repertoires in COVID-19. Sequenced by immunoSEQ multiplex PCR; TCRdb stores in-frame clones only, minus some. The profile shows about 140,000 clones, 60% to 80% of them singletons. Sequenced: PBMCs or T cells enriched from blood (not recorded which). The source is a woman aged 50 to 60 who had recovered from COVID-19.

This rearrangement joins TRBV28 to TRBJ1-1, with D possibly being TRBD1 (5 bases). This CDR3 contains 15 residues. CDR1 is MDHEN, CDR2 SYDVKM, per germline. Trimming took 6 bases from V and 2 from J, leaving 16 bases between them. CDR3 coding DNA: TGTGCCAGCAGCCTAACAGCGACAGTTAACACTGAAGCTTTCTTT. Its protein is CASSLTATVNTEAFF.

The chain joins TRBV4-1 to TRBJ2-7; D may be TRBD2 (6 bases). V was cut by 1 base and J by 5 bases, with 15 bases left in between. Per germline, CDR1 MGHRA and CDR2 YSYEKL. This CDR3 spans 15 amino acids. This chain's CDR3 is CASSQVPAGGDEQYF. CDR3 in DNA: TGCGCCAGCAGCCAAGTACCAGCGGGTGGTGACGAGCAGTACTTC.

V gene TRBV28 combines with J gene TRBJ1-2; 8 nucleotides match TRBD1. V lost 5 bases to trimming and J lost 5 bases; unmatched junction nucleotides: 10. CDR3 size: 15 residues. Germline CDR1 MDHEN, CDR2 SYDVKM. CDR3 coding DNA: TGTGCCAGCAGTCCCCTGGACAGGGCGGATTATGGCTACACCTTC. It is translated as CASSPLDRADYGYTF.

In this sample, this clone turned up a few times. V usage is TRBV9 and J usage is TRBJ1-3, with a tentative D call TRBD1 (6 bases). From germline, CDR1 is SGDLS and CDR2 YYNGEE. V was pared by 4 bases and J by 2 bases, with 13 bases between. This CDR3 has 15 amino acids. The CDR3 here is CASSLDWGPGNTIYF. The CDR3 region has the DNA TGTGCCAGCAGCCTAGACTGGGGGCCTGGAAACACCATATATTTT.

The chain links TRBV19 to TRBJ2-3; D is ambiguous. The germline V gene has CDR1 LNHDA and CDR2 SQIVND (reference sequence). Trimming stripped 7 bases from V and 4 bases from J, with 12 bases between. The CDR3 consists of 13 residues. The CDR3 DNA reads TGTGCCAGTAAGCTGGGCCGTTCAGATACGCAGTATTTT. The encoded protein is CASKLGRSDTQYF.

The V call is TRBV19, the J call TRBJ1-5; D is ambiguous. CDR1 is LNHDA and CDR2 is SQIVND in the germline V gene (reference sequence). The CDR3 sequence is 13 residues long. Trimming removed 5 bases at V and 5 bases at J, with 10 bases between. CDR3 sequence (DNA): TGTGCCAGTAGTCAGTCAGTCGATCAGCCCCAGCATTTT. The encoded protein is CASSQSVDQPQHF.